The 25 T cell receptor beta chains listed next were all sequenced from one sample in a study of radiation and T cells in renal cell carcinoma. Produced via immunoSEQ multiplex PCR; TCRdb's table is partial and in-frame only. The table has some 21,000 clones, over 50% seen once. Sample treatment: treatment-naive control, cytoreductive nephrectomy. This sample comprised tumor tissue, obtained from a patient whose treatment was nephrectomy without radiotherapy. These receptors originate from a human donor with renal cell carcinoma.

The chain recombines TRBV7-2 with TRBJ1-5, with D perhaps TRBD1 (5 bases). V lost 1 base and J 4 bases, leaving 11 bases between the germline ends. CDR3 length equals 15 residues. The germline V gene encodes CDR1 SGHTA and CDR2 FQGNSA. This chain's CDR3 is CASSLVSGKNQPQHF. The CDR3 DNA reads TGTGCCAGCAGCTTAGTGTCAGGGAAGAATCAGCCCCAGCATTTT.

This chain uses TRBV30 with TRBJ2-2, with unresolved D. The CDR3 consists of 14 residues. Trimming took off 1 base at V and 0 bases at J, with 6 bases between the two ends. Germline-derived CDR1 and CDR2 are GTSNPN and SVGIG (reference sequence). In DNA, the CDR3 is TGTGCCTGGAGTGCCAATACGAACACCGGGGAGCTGTTTTTT. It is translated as CAWSANTNTGELFF.

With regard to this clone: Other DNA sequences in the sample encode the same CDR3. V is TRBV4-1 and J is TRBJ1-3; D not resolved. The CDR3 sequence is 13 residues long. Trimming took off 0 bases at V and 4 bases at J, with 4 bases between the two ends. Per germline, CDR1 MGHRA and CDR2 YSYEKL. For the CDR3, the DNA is TGCGCCAGCAGCCAAGACCGAGGAAACACCATATATTTT. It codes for CASSQDRGNTIYF.

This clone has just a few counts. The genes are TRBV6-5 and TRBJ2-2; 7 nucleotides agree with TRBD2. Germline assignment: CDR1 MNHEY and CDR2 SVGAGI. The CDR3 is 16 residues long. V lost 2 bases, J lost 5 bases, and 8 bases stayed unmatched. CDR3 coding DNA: TGTGCCAGCAGTTACCCGGGCAGGGAGGGTACCGGGGAGCTGTTTTTT. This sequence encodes CASSYPGREGTGELFF.

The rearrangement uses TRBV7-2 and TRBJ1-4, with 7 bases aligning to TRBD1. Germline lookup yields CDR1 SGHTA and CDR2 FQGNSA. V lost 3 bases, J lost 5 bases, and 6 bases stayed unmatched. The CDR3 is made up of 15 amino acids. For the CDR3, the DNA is TGTGCCAGCAGCTTTAACAGGGGATTGAATGAAAAACTGTTTTTT. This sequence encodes CASSFNRGLNEKLFF.

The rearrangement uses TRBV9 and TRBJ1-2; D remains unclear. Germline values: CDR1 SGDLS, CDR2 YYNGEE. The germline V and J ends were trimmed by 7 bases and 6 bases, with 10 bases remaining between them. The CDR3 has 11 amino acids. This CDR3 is CASGAPDGYTF. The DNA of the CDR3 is TGTGCCAGCGGAGCGCCGGATGGCTACACCTTC.

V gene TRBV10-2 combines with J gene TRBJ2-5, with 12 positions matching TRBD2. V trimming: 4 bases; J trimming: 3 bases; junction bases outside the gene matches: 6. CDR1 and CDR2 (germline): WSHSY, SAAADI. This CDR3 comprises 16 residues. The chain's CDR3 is CASSGPTSGGKETQYF. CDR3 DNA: TGCGCCAGCAGTGGGCCGACTAGCGGGGGTAAAGAGACCCAGTACTTC.

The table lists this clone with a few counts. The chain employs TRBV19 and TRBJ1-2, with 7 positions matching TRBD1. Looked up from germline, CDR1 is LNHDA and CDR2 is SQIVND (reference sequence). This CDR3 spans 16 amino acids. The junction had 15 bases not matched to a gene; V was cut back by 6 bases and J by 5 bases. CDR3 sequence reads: CASRSEGASLFYGYTF. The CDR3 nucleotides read TGTGCCAGTAGATCGGAGGGGGCGAGTCTCTTTTATGGCTACACCTTC.

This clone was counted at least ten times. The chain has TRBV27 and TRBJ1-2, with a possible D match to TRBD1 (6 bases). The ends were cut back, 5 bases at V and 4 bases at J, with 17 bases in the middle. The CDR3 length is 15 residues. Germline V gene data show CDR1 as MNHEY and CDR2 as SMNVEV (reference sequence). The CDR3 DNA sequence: TGTGCCAGCAGTGCCGGGACAACTATCTCCTATGGCTACACCTTC. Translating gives CASSAGTTISYGYTF.

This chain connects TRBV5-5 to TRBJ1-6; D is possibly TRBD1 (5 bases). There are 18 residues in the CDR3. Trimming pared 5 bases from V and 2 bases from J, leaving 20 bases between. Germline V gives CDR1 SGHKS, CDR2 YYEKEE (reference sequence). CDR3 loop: CASSPRPGGVTYNSPLHF. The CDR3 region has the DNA TGTGCCAGCAGTCCCCGACCTGGGGGGGTTACCTATAATTCACCCCTCCACTTT.

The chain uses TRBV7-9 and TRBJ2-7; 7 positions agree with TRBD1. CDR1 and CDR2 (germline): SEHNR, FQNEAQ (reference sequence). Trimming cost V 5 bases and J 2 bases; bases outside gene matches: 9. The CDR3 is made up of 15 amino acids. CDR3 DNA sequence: TGTGCCAGCAGCCCGATAGGGACAGAGACCTACGAGCAGTACTTC. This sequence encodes CASSPIGTETYEQYF.

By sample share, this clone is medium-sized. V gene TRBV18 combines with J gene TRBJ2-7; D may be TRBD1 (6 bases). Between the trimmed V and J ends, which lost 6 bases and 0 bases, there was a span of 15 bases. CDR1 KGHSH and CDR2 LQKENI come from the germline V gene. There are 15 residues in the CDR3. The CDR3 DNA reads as TGTGCCAGCTCTGGGACACTTCTAAACTCCTACGAGCAGTACTTC. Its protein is CASSGTLLNSYEQYF.

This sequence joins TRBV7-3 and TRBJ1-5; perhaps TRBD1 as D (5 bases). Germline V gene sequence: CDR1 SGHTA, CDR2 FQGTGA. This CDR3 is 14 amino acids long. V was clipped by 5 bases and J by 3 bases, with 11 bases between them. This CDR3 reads CASSRGEFNQPQHF. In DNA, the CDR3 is TGTGCCAGCAGCCGGGGGGAGTTCAATCAGCCCCAGCATTTT.

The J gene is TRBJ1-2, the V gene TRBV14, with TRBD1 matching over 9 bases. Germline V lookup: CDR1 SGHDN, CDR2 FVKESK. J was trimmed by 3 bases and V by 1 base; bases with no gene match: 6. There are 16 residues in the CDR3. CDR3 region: CASSQGTGGVYYGYTF. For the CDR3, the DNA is TGTGCCAGCAGCCAAGGTACAGGGGGCGTCTACTATGGCTACACCTTC.

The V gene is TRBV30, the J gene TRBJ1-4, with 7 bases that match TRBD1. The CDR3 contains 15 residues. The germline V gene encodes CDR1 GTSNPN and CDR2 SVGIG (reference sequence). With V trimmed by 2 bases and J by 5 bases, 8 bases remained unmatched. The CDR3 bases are TGTGCCTGGAGTTACAGGGGCGAAACGAATGAAAAACTGTTTTTT. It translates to CAWSYRGETNEKLFF.

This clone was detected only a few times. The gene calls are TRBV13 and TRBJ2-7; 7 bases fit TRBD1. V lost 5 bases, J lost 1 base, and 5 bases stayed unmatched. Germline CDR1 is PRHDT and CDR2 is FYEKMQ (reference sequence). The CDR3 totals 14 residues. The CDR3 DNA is TGTGCCAGCAGCCTCCGGGACAGTTCCTACGAGCAGTACTTC. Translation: CASSLRDSSYEQYF.

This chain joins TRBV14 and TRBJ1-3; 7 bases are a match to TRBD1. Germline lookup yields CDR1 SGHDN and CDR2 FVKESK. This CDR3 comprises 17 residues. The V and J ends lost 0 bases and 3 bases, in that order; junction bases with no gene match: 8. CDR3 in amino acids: CASSQDHRGLGGNTIYF. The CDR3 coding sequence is TGTGCCAGCAGCCAAGACCACAGGGGACTAGGTGGAAACACCATATATTTT.

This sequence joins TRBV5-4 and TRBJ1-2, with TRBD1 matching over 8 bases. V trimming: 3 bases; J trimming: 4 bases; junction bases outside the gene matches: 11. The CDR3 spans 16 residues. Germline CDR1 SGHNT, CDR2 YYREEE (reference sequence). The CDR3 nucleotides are TGTGCCAGCAGCTCCAGGACAGGGACGACACTCTATGGCTACACCTTC. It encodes CASSSRTGTTLYGYTF.

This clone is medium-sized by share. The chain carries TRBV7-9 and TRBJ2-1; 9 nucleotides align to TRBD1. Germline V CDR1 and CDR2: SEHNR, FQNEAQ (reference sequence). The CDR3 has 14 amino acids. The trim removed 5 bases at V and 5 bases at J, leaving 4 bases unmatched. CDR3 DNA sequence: TGTGCCAGCAGCCCGGGGACAGGGAACAATGAGCAGTTCTTC. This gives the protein CASSPGTGNNEQFF.

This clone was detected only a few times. The CDR3 protein is CASSLARVGIRTEAFF. For the CDR3, the DNA is TGTGCCAGCAGCTTAGCCCGGGTTGGGATTCGGACTGAAGCTTTCTTT. This chain joins TRBV7-2 and TRBJ1-1; D is ambiguous. The CDR3 runs 16 residues. The V end was cut by 0 bases, the J end by 5 bases, with 16 bases between. Germline CDR1 and CDR2: SGHTA and FQGNSA.

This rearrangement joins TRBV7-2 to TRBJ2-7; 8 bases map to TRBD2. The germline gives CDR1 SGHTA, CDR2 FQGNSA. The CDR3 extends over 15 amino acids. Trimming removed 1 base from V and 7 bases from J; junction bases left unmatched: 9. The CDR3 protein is CASSLEGLVLGEQYF. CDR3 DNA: TGTGCCAGCAGCTTAGAGGGACTAGTGTTAGGTGAGCAGTACTTC.

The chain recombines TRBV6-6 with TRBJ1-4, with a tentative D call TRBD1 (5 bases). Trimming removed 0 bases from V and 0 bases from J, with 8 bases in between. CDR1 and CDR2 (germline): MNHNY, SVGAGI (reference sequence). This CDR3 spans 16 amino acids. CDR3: CASSYSADTTNEKLFF. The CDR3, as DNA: TGTGCCAGCAGTTACTCCGCGGACACAACTAATGAAAAACTGTTTTTT.

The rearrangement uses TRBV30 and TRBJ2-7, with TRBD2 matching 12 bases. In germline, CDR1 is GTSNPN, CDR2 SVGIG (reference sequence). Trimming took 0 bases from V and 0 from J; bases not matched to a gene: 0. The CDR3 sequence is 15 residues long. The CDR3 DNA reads TGTGCCTGGAGTGTGGGACTAGCGGGCTCCTACGAGCAGTACTTC. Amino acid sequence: CAWSVGLAGSYEQYF.

CDR3 in DNA: TGTGCCACCACGGAGTTTAGCAATCAGCCCCAGCATTTT. The encoded protein is CATTEFSNQPQHF. V and J are TRBV10-3 and TRBJ1-5; D gene ambiguous. This CDR3 is 13 amino acids long. Germline-derived CDR1 and CDR2 are ENHRY and SYGVKD. V lost 10 bases, J lost 0 bases, and 10 bases lay in between.

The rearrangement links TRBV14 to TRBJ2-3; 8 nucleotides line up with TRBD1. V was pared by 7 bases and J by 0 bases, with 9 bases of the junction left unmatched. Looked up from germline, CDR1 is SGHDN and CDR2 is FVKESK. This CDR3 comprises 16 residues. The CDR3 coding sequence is TGTGCCAGCACCACCGCCGGGACAGGTAGCACAGATACGCAGTATTTT. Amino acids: CASTTAGTGSTDTQYF.